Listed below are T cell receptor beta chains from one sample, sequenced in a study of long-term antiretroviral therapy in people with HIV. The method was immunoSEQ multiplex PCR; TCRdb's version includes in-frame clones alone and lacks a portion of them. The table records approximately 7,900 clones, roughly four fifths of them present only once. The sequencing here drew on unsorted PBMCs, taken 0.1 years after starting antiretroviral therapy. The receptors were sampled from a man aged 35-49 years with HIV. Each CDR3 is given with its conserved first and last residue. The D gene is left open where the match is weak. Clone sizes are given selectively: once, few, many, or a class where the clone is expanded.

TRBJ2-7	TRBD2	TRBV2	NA	TGTGCCAGCAGATGGACTAGCGGGGGGCTGCCTAACTACGAGCAGTACTTC	CASRWTSGGLPNYEQYF
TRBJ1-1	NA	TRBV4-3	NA	TGCGCCAGCAGCCAAGGCTGGAGGACTGAAGCTTTCTTT	CASSQGWRTEAFF
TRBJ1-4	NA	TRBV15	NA	TGTGCCACCAGCAGGGGGGAGGGGAATAGTGAAAAACTGTTTTTT	CATSRGEGNSEKLFF
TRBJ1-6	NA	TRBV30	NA	TGTGCCTGGAGGGTCAGGGGTTCCTATAATTCACCCCTCCACTTT	CAWRVRGSYNSPLHF
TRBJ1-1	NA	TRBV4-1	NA	TGCGCCAGCAGCCAGAACACTGAAGCTTTCTTT	CASSQNTEAFF
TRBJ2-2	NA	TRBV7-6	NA	TGTGCCAGCAGCGCGGGACAGTCAAACACCGGGGAGCTGTTTTTT	CASSAGQSNTGELFF
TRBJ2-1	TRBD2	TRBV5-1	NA	TGCGCCAGCAGCTTTCCCCCGGGACTAGCGGGGGTTCGAGTCGTAGAGCAGTTCTTC	CASSFPPGLAGVRVVEQFF
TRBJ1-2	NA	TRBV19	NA	TGTGCCAGTAGTCCCACCGGTTATGGCTACACCTTC	CASSPTGYGYTF
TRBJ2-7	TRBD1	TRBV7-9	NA	TGTGCCAGCAGCCCGTGGCAGGGGGCGTACGAGCAGTACTTC	CASSPWQGAYEQYF
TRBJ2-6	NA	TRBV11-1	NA	TGTGCCAGCAGCTATAGCGGTGGGGCCAACGTCCTGACTTTC	CASSYSGGANVLTF
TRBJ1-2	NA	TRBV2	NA	TGTGCCAGTACTGGGGGGGGATTGGAGGGCTACACCTTC	CASTGGGLEGYTF
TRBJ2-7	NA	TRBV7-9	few	TGTGCCAGCAGACAGGTTCCCTACGAGCAGTACTTC	CASRQVPYEQYF
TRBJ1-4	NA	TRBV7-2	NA	TGTGCCAGCAGCTTGTCCAAGTTGGGGGCGGCAACTAATGAAAAACTGTTTTTT	CASSLSKLGAATNEKLFF
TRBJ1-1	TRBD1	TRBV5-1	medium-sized	TGCGCCAGCAGGGGAGACAGGGAGGCGGGTTTAGACACTGAAGCTTTCTTT	CASRGDREAGLDTEAFF
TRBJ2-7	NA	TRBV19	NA	TGTGCCAGTAGTACCCTGGACAGAGCCTACGAGCAGTACTTC	CASSTLDRAYEQYF
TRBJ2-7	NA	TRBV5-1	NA	TGTGCCAGCAGCGTGGACGGACCCTACGAGCAGTACTTC	CASSVDGPYEQYF
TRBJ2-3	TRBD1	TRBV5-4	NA	TGTGCCAGCAGCTTGGAAACAGGGGAGACAGATACGCAGTATTTT	CASSLETGETDTQYF